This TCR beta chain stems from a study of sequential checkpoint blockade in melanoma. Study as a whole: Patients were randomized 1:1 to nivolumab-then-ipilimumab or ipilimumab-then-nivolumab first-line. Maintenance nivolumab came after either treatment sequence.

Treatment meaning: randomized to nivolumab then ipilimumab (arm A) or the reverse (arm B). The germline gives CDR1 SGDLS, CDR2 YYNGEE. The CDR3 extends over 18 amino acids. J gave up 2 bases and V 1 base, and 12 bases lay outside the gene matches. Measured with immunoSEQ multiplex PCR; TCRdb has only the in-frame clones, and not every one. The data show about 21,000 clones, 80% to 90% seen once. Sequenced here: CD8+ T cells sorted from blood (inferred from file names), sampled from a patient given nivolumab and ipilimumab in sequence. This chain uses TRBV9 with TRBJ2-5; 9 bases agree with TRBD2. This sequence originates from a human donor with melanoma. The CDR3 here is CASSVLGRSGGSQETQYF. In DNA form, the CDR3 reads TGTGCCAGCAGCGTACTGGGTAGAAGCGGGGGGTCTCAAGAGACCCAGTACTTC.